This paragraph covers one T cell receptor (beta chain) sequence. The CDR3 is 15 amino acids. CDR1 and CDR2 (germline): MNHEY, SVGAGI. V lost 0 bases and J lost 7, with 13 bases in between. These data are taken from a study of T cell changes during pregnancy in multiple sclerosis. Some clones are missing from TCRdb's copy, which holds only in-frame ones; the method was immunoSEQ multiplex PCR. The table has 56,000 or so clones, 90% seen once. V gene TRBV6-5 combines with J gene TRBJ2-4; D might be TRBD2 (7 bases). Sequenced material: peripheral blood, taken in the first trimester of pregnancy. The TCR sequence derives from a female donor in good health, enrolled as a control in a pregnancy study. In DNA, the CDR3 is TGTGCCAGCAGTTACTCCTCAGGGGAGGGGAACATTCAGTACTTC. Its protein is CASSYSSGEGNIQYF.